The entry below gives a single T cell receptor (beta chain) sequence along with its context. Its antigen remains unidentified. These data originate in a study of beta chain features in type 1 diabetes. Overall study: The number of sorted cells examined across all samples was some 99,000,000. Regarding the study as a whole: Type 1 diabetes patients had fewer VDJ junction insertions and more deletions. Among patients, naive, central memory and Treg TCRB repertoires appeared more similar than among healthy donors.

V shed 0 bases, J shed 8 bases, and the junction held 6 bases outside the gene matches. The germline V gene encodes CDR1 SGHDT and CDR2 YYEEEE. The CDR3 is 16 residues long. TCRB transcripts that were expressed got sequenced, as all of the isolated RNA had been reverse transcribed. Assay used: immunoSEQ multiplex PCR; TCRdb lists only in-frame clones, some missing. This table holds more than 300,000 clones, around 13% found once. This chain links TRBV5-6 with TRBJ2-1, with 12 bases identical to TRBD2. Input material: naive CD4+ T cells from blood. The TCR comes from a man younger than 30 in good health. DNA for the CDR3: TGTGCCAGCAGCTTGGATTCTAGCGGGAGGGGGCATGAGCAGTTCTTC. This translates into CASSLDSSGRGHEQFF.